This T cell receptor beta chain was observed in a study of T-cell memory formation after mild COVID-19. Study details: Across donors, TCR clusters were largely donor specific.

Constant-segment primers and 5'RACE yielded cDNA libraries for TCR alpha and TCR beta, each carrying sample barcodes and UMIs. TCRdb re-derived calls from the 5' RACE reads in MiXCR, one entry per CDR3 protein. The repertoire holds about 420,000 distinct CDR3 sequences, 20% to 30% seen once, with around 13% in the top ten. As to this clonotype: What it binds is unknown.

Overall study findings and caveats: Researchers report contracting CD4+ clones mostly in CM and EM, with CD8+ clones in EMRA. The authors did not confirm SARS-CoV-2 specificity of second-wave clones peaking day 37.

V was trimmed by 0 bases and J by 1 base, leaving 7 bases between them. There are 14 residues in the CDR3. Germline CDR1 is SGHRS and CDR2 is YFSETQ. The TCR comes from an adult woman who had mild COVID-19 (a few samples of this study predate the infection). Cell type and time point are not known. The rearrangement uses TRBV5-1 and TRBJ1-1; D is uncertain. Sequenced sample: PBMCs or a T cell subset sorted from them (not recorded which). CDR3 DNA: TGCGCCAGCAGCTTGGAGGCAGGGAACACTGAAGCTTTCTTT. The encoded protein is CASSLEAGNTEAFF. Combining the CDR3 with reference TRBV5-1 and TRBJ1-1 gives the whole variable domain KAGVTQTPRYLIKTRGQQVTLSCSPISGHRSVSWYQQTPGQGLQFLFEYFSETQRNKGNFPGRFSGRQFSNSRSEMNVSTLELGDSALYLCASSLEAGNTEAFFGQGTRLTVV.